This T cell receptor beta chain originates from a study of T cell repertoires in cytomegalovirus infection. From the reads, TCRdb called clonotypes with MiXCR, one entry per CDR3 protein. The table includes about 260,000 distinct CDR3 sequences, roughly 13% detected once. This clonotype was seen a handful of times. No antigen is known for it. Points from the study as a whole: Clonotypes of TCR beta that were HLA-C-restricted and CMV-specific dominated the ex vivo response.

V lost 6 bases and J lost 1; bases outside the gene matches: 8. This CDR3 is 15 amino acids long. Germline CDR1 SNHLY, CDR2 FYNNEI. The receptor was derived from a human donor in good health (CMV status not recorded). Some clones in this sample may be carry-over from other donors' samples. The chain carries TRBV2 and TRBJ2-5; TRBD1 matches at 7 bases. The sample was PBMCs. CDR3 nucleotide sequence: TGTGCCAGCAGCCCTATGACAGGGCCCCAAGAGACCCAGTACTTC. It yields the protein CASSPMTGPQETQYF.